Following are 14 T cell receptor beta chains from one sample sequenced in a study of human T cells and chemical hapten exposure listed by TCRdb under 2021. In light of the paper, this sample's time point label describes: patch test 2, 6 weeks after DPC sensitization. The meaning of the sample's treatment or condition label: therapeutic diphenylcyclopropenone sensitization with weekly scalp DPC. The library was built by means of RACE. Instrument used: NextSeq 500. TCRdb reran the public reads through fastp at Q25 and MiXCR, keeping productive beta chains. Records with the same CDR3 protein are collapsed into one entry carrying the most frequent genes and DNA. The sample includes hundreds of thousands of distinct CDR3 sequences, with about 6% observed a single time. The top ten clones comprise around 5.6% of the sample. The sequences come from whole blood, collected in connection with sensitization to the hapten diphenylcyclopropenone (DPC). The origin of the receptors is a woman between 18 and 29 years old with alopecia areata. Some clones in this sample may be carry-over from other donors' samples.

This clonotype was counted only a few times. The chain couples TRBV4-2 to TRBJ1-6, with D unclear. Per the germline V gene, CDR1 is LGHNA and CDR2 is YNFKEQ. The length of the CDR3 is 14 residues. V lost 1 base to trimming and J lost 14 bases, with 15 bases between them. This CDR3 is CASSQGREVQSLHF. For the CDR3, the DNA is TGTGCCAGCAGCCAAGGACGGGAGGTTCAGTCCCTCCACTTT.

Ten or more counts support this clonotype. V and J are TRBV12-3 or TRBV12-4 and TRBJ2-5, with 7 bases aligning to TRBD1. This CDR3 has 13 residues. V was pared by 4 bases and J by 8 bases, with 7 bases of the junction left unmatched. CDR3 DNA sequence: TGTGCCAGCAGTTCGGGACAGTCCCGAACCCAGTACTTC. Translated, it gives CASSSGQSRTQYF.

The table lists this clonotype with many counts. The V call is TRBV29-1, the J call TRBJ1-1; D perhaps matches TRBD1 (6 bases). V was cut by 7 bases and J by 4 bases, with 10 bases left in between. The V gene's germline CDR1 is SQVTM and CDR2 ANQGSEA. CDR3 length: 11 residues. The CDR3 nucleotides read TGCAGCGGGACAGACCGCACTGAAGCTTTCTTT. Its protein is CSGTDRTEAFF.

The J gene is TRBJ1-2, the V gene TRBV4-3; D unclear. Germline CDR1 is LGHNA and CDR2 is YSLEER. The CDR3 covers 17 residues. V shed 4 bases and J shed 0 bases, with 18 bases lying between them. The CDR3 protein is CASSPSFTGSPNYGYTF. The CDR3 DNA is TGCGCCAGCAGCCCCTCATTCACTGGGAGTCCTAACTATGGCTACACCTTC.

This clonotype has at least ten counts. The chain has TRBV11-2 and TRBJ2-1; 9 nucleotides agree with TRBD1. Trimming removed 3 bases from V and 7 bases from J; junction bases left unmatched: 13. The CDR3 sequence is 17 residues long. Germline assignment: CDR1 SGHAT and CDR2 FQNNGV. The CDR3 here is CASSFSPGQGPGNEQFF. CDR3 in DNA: TGTGCCAGCAGCTTCTCACCGGGACAGGGACCGGGGAATGAGCAGTTCTTC.

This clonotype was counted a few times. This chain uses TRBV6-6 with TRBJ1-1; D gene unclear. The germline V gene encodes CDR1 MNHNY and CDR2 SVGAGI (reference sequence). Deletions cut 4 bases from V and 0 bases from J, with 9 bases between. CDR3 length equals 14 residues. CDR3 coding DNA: TGTGCCAGCAGTTCCTCCGAGTTGAACACTGAAGCTTTCTTT. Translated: CASSSSELNTEAFF.

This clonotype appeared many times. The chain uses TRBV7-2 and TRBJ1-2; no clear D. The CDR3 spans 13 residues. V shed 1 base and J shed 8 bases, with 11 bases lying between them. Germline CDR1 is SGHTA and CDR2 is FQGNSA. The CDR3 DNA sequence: TGTGCCAGCAGCTTAGATCCGGCGACCGGCTACACCTTC. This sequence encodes CASSLDPATGYTF.

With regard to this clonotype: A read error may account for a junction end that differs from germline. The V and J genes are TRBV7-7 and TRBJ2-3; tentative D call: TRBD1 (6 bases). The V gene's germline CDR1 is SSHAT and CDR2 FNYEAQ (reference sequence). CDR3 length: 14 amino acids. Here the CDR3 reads CASSLALTGDTQYF. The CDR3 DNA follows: TGTGCTAGCAGCTTAGCGCTAACAGGGGATACGCAGTATTTT. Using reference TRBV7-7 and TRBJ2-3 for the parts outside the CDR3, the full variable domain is GAGVSQSPRYKVTKRGQDVTLRCDPISSHATLYWYQQALGQGPEFLTYFNYEAQPDKSGLPSDRFSAERPEGSISTLTIQRTEQRDSAMYRCASSLALTGDTQYFGPGTRLTVL.

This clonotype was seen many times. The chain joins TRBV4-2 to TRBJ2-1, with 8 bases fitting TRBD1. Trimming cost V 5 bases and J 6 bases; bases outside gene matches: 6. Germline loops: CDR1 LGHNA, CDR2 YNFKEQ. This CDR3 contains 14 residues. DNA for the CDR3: TGTGCCAGCAGCGCTCAGGACAGGGCCAATGAGCAGTTCTTC. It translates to CASSAQDRANEQFF.

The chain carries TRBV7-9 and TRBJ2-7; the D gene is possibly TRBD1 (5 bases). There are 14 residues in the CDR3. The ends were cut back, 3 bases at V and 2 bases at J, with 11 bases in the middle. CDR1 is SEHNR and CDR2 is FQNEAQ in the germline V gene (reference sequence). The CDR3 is CASSLVKGTYEQYF. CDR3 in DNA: TGTGCCAGCAGCTTGGTCAAGGGGACCTACGAGCAGTACTTC.

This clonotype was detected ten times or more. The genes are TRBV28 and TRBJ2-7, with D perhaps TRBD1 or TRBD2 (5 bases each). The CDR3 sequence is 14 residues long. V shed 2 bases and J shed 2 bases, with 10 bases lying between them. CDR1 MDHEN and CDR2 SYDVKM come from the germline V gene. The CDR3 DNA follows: TGTGCCAGCAGTTTAGGGACGGTGACCTACGAGCAGTACTTC. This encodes CASSLGTVTYEQYF.

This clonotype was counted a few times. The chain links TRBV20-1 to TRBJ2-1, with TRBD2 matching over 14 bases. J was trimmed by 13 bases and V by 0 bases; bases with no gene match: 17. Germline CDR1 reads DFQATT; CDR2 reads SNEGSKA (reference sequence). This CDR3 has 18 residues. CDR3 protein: CSARDEFVLRLAGGRQFF. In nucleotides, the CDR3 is TGCAGTGCTAGAGATGAGTTCGTCCTCCGACTAGCGGGGGGGAGACAGTTCTTC.

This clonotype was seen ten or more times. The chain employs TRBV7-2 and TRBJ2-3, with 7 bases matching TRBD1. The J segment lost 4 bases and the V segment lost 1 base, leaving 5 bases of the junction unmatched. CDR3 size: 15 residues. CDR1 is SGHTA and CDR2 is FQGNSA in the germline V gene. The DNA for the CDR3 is TGTGCCAGCAGCTTAGTAGACAGGGAGTCAGATACGCAGTATTTT. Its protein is CASSLVDRESDTQYF.

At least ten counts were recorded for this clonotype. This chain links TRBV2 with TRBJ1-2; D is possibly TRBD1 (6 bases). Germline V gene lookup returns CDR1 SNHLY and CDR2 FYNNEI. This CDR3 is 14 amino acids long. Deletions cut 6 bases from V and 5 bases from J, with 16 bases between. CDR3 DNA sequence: TGTGCCAGCAGCCGGGACAAGGACGTTTATGGCTACACCTTC. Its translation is CASSRDKDVYGYTF.